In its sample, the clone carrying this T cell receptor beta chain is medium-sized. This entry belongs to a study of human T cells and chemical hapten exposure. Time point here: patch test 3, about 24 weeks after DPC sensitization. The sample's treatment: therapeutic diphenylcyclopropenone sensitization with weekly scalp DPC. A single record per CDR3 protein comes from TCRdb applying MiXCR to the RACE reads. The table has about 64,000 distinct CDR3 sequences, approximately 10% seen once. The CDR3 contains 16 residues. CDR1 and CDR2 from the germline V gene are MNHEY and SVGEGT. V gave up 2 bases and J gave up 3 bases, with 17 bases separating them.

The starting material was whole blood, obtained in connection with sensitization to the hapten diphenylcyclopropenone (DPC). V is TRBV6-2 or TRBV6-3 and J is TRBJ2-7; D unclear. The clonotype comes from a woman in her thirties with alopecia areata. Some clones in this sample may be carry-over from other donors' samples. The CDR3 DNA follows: TGTGCCAGCAGTTACGGGTTGGCGGATCCATACTACGAGCAGTACTTC. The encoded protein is CASSYGLADPYYEQYF.